These 19 T cell receptor beta chains came from one sample sequenced in a study of persistence of HIV-infected CD4 T cells (dated by TCRdb to about 2020). Their antigens remain unidentified. The immunoSEQ hsTCRB assay version 4 in survey mode was used to sequence TCRbeta repertoires from genomic DNA. TCRdb limited this immuneACCESS table to in-frame rearrangements with V and J called. A share of clones is missing; checked studies link under half to unresolved V genes, and the rest is unexplained. In this sample the table shows 30,000 to 40,000 clones, around 82% of which occur a single time. The ten most abundant clones make up over 15% of the sample. What this sample's treatment or condition label stands for: suppressive antiretroviral therapy. A pool of overlapping 15-mer peptides from HIV-1 Gag, at 0.95 to 1 ug per peptide per mL, was used to stimulate the cells. Memory CD4+ T cells that did not respond, being CD40L-negative, CD69-negative and CD45RO-high, were sorted as memory populations depleted of antigen-responding cells.

The sample in question was CD4+ T cells sorted from PBMCs after approximately 18-hour stimulation, obtained from a patient who received antiretroviral therapy. Explained via the paper, the cell subset or site label denotes: CD40L-CD69- CD45RO-high memory CD4 T cells not responding to Gag peptides. These receptors were obtained from an adult woman with HIV who was CMV-seropositive.

This clone was seen a handful of times. V usage is TRBV28 and J usage is TRBJ1-3; TRBD1 matches at 9 bases. Unmatched junction bases numbered 6, after V lost 5 bases and J lost 1 base. Germline lookup yields CDR1 MDHEN and CDR2 SYDVKM. The CDR3 is 16 residues long. CDR3 region: CASSTGTGLSGNTIYF. Written as DNA, the CDR3 is TGTGCCAGCAGTACCGGGACAGGGCTTTCTGGAAACACCATATATTTT.

The rearrangement uses TRBV5-1 and TRBJ2-5; 11 positions agree with TRBD2. Germline V CDR1 and CDR2: SGHRS, YFSETQ. This CDR3 is built from 19 residues. V lost 3 bases and J lost 1; bases outside the gene matches: 14. For the CDR3, the DNA is TGCGCCAGCAGCTCCCCTTTAGCGGGGGGGCATAGTCGCCAAGAGACCCAGTACTTC. It encodes CASSSPLAGGHSRQETQYF.

The chain links TRBV7-2 to TRBJ2-7; D is tentatively TRBD1 or TRBD2 (6 bases each). Germline CDR1 reads SGHTA; CDR2 reads FQGNSA. CDR3 length: 15 residues. Between the trimmed V and J ends, which lost 5 bases and 3 bases, there was a span of 17 bases. This CDR3 is CASSMGGAAYYEQYF. In DNA form, the CDR3 reads TGTGCCAGCAGCATGGGGGGCGCTGCCTACTACGAGCAGTACTTC.

The chain carries TRBV5-4 and TRBJ1-2, with D uncertain. Germline V gene lookup returns CDR1 SGHNT and CDR2 YYREEE (reference sequence). The CDR3 has 17 residues. V shed 0 bases and J shed 1 base, with 16 bases lying between them. The CDR3: CASSLDVRQTFNYGYTF. In DNA, the CDR3 is TGTGCCAGCAGCTTGGATGTTCGGCAGACTTTTAACTATGGCTACACCTTC.

The chain has TRBV28 and TRBJ2-2; D is possibly TRBD1 or TRBD2 (5 bases each). V was cut by 6 bases and J by 4 bases, with 9 bases left in between. CDR3 length: 13 residues. CDR1 and CDR2 from the germline V gene are MDHEN and SYDVKM. The DNA of the CDR3 is TGTGCCAGCAGGTCTGGGACCACCGGGGAGCTGTTTTTT. This gives the protein CASRSGTTGELFF.

The rearrangement links TRBV6-2 or TRBV6-3 to TRBJ1-2, with a weak D call TRBD1 (5 bases). V lost 6 bases and J lost 7, with 24 bases in between. In germline, CDR1 is MNHEY, CDR2 SVGEGT. The CDR3 loop spans 16 amino acids. This CDR3 reads CASSPQGTSSARGYTF. CDR3 DNA sequence: TGTGCCAGCAGCCCGCAGGGTACCTCATCGGCGCGTGGCTACACCTTC.

The chain employs TRBV29-1 and TRBJ1-1, with D tentatively TRBD1 (6 bases). Germline loops: CDR1 SQVTM, CDR2 ANQGSEA. Trimming removed 7 bases at V and 5 bases at J, with 11 bases between. This CDR3 contains 11 residues. CDR3 nucleotides: TGCAGCGCAGACAGGACTACTGAAGCTTTCTTT. Its translation is CSADRTTEAFF.

The CDR3 spells CASSAGTAGAFF. CDR3 in DNA: TGTGCCAGCAGCGCCGGGACGGCTGGCGCTTTCTTT. The V gene is TRBV9, the J gene TRBJ1-1, with D perhaps TRBD1 (5 bases). V lost 3 bases and J lost 11, with 14 bases in between. This CDR3 is built from 12 residues. Per the germline V gene, CDR1 is SGDLS and CDR2 is YYNGEE. Looking up the rest from reference TRBV9 and TRBJ1-1 gives the full variable domain: DSGVTQTPKHLITATGQRVTLRCSPRSGDLSVYWYQQSLDQGLQFLIQYYNGEERAKGNILERFSAQQFPDLHSELNLSSLELGDSALYFCASSAGTAGAFFGQGTRLTVV.

The V gene is TRBV7-3, the J gene TRBJ1-2, with 9 bases lining up with TRBD1. The CDR3 has 14 residues. Per the germline V gene, CDR1 is SGHTA and CDR2 is FQGTGA. The ends lost 1 base at V and 8 bases at J; junction bases unmatched: 5. The CDR3 is CASSLRGTGRGYTF. Here the CDR3 DNA reads TGTGCCAGCAGCTTAAGAGGGACAGGGAGGGGCTACACCTTC.

This clone occurred a few times. V is TRBV5-1 and J is TRBJ2-3; the match to TRBD2 covers 8 bases. The CDR3 consists of 14 residues. Germline loops: CDR1 SGHRS, CDR2 YFSETQ. V lost 4 bases to trimming and J lost 6 bases; unmatched junction nucleotides: 7. The CDR3 DNA reads as TGCGCCAGCAGCAGGGGACGCGGGAGGGATACGCAGTATTTT. Amino acids: CASSRGRGRDTQYF.

V and J are TRBV19 and TRBJ1-6; maybe TRBD1 (5 bases). V shed 3 bases and J shed 7 bases, with 10 bases lying between them. The CDR3 spans 14 residues. Germline V gene lookup returns CDR1 LNHDA and CDR2 SQIVND (reference sequence). CDR3 region: CASSIGGTNSPLHF. The CDR3 DNA sequence: TGTGCCAGTAGTATTGGGGGGACGAATTCACCCCTCCACTTT.

The chain combines TRBV27 with TRBJ1-1, with D unclear. The CDR3 sequence is 15 residues long. Germline V CDR1 and CDR2: MNHEY, SMNVEV (reference sequence). The V end was cut by 2 bases, the J end by 0 bases, with 10 bases between. The CDR3 nucleotides are TGTGCCAGCAGTTTACAAACGGGGTTGAACACTGAAGCTTTCTTT. Protein product: CASSLQTGLNTEAFF.

The chain is built from TRBV5-1 and TRBJ2-1; 11 nucleotides line up with TRBD1. Germline V CDR1 and CDR2: SGHRS, YFSETQ. The CDR3 covers 17 residues. Germline trimming cut 4 bases from V and 4 bases from J; bases unmatched to any gene: 10. The CDR3 here is CASSPGGTGGPYNEQFF. CDR3 DNA: TGCGCCAGCAGCCCGGGAGGGACAGGGGGACCTTACAATGAGCAGTTCTTC.

This clone was detected once. The rearrangement links TRBV7-3 to TRBJ2-3; TRBD2 agrees at 10 bases. The V segment lost 6 bases and the J segment 1 base; nucleotides outside the gene matches: 13. Looked up from germline, CDR1 is SGHTA and CDR2 is FQGTGA. This CDR3 has 18 residues. CDR3 protein: CASSPRAGTSAGTDTQYF. The CDR3 DNA reads TGTGCCAGCAGTCCTCGGGCCGGGACTAGCGCCGGCACAGATACGCAGTATTTT.

The chain recombines TRBV6-5 with TRBJ2-1, with D tentatively TRBD1 (6 bases). Germline V gives CDR1 MNHEY, CDR2 SVGAGI. V gave up 8 bases and J gave up 3 bases, with 20 bases separating them. The CDR3 runs 16 residues. CDR3 nucleotide sequence: TGTGCCAGCCGTTCGGGCGGACAGACAATCTACAATGAGCAGTTCTTC. The encoded protein is CASRSGGQTIYNEQFF.

This clone has a handful of counts. The V and J genes are TRBV5-1 and TRBJ1-1, with 7 bases identical to TRBD1. The CDR3 contains 14 residues. Losses at the gene ends were 6 bases for V and 3 bases for J; bases not matched to a gene: 8. Germline assignment: CDR1 SGHRS and CDR2 YFSETQ. CDR3: CASTRDSLYTEAFF. The CDR3 DNA reads as TGCGCCAGCACCAGGGACAGTTTATACACTGAAGCTTTCTTT.

The V call is TRBV2, the J call TRBJ1-5; D uncertain. CDR1 is SNHLY and CDR2 is FYNNEI in the germline V gene. The CDR3 runs 15 residues. The ends were cut back, 11 bases at V and 0 bases at J, with 17 bases in the middle. The CDR3 sequence is CASARELNSNQPQHF. DNA for the CDR3: TGTGCCTCAGCGAGGGAACTCAATAGCAATCAGCCCCAGCATTTT.

This clone appeared once. The V call is TRBV29-1, the J call TRBJ2-3; D remains unclear. V was trimmed by 3 bases and J by 2 bases, leaving 12 bases between them. Germline V gene data show CDR1 as SQVTM and CDR2 as ANQGSEA. The length of the CDR3 is 14 residues. The CDR3: CSVDLGQFTDTQYF. CDR3 bases: TGCAGCGTTGATTTGGGTCAGTTCACAGATACGCAGTATTTT.

The rearrangement joins TRBV19 to TRBJ1-4; D is unresolved. This CDR3 region has 16 residues. Trimming removed 6 bases from V and 0 bases from J, with 14 bases in between. The germline V gene encodes CDR1 LNHDA and CDR2 SQIVND (reference sequence). For the CDR3, the DNA is TGTGCCAGTAGGATTACCGCAGGTGCAACTAATGAAAAACTGTTTTTT. Translation gives CASRITAGATNEKLFF.